This TCR beta chain was sequenced during a study of CD8 T cells in Susac syndrome. RNA, at about 0.45 to 1 ug, was reverse transcribed with random hexamers. One entry per CDR3 protein, called by TCRdb with MiXCR from the immunoSEQ multiplex PCR reads. The profile shows 130,000 to 150,000 distinct CDR3 sequences, approximately 95% of them singletons. Negative isolation was used for CD8+ and CD4+ T cells, and FACS enrichment was applied to TEMRA cells. This CDR3 region has 14 residues. Trimming left V 4 bases short and J 8 bases short, with 16 bases between. Germline CDR1 is MNHEY and CDR2 is SMNVEV (reference sequence).

The sequenced sample was CD4+ T cells from PBMCs. The chain links TRBV27 to TRBJ2-3, with D unclear. This clonotype was sampled from a human donor in good health. CDR3 protein: CASSSALIPGTQYF. CDR3 DNA: TGTGCCAGCAGTTCGGCGCTTATACCGGGTACGCAGTATTTT.